One sample yielded the 16 T cell receptor beta chains listed below, sequenced in a study of CD8+CD57+ T cells in acquired aplastic anemia. Genomic DNA served as template for TCR beta VDJ and CDR3 profiling. Via MiXCR, TCRdb re-called the reads, giving one row per CDR3 protein. Of some 280,000 distinct CDR3 sequences detected, 55% to 65% appear once; the ten largest clones hold approximately 8.2%. What was sequenced was sorted CD4+, CD8+, or CD8+CD57+ T cells (not recorded which) from PBMCs. These TCRs come from a human donor with severe aplastic anemia or a healthy control (not recorded which).

This clonotype was counted at least ten times. The rearrangement joins TRBV6-1 to TRBJ1-5; no reliable D call. The CDR3 is 12 amino acids. V lost 11 bases to trimming and J lost 2 bases, with 10 bases between them. Germline V gene lookup returns CDR1 MNHNS and CDR2 SASEGT. The CDR3 DNA is TGTGCCGACGGGGAGGGCAATCAGCCCCAGCATTTT. Residues: CADGEGNQPQHF.

This chain uses TRBV24-1 with TRBJ2-1; 7 bases align to TRBD2. Germline-derived CDR1 and CDR2 are KGHDR and SFDVKD. V shed 7 bases and J 6 bases; nucleotides not matched to a gene: 5. The CDR3 loop spans 13 amino acids. CDR3 DNA: TGTGCCACCAGCGACCGGACTAGCAATGAGCAGTTCTTC. This translates into CATSDRTSNEQFF.

This sequence joins TRBV7-6 and TRBJ2-2, with D perhaps being TRBD1 or TRBD2 (5 bases each). This CDR3 region has 14 residues. The V end lost 5 bases, the J end lost 6 bases, and 13 bases lay between the germline ends. Germline values: CDR1 SGHVS, CDR2 FNYEAQ. CDR3 in DNA: TGTGCCAGCAGCCCATTGAGGGGCGCCGGGGAGCTGTTTTTT. It encodes CASSPLRGAGELFF.

The chain links TRBV20-1 to TRBJ2-3; 8 bases are a match to TRBD2. V was pared by 1 base and J by 1 base, with 7 bases of the junction left unmatched. Germline V lookup: CDR1 DFQATT, CDR2 SNEGSKA (reference sequence). This CDR3 has 16 residues. CDR3 nucleotides: TGCAGTGCTAGAGTCTCCGGGGGGGGACGCACAGATACGCAGTATTTT. This codes for CSARVSGGGRTDTQYF.

The chain combines TRBV24-1 with TRBJ1-1; the match to TRBD1 covers 7 bases. This CDR3 is built from 17 residues. CDR1 and CDR2 from the germline V gene are KGHDR and SFDVKD. The ends lost 1 base at V and 4 bases at J; junction bases unmatched: 11. The CDR3 reads CATSDFPDRTTSTEAFF. DNA for the CDR3: TGTGCCACCAGTGATTTTCCGGACAGGACCACGAGCACTGAAGCTTTCTTT.

This rearrangement joins TRBV7-3 to TRBJ2-2; D is possibly TRBD1 (5 bases). CDR3 length equals 12 residues. V was clipped by 3 bases and J by 11 bases, with 10 bases between them. CDR1 SGHTA and CDR2 FQGTGA come from the germline V gene. CDR3 coding DNA: TGTGCCAGCAGCTTTCAGGGCCAAGAGCTGTTTTTT. This gives the protein CASSFQGQELFF. The whole variable domain, filled in from reference TRBV7-3 and TRBJ2-2, reads GAGVSQTPSNKVTEKGKYVELRCDPISGHTALYWYRQSLGQGPEFLIYFQGTGAADDSGLPNDRFFAVRPEGSVSTLKIQRTERGDSAVYLCASSFQGQELFFGEGSRLTVL.

J is TRBJ2-5 and V is TRBV25-1, with 10 bases lining up with TRBD2. This CDR3 has 15 amino acids. Germline V gene lookup returns CDR1 MGHDK and CDR2 SYGVNS. The trim removed 3 bases at V and 0 bases at J, leaving 1 base unmatched. The CDR3, as DNA: TGTGCCAGCAGTGAGAGCGGGAGGGACCAAGAGACCCAGTACTTC. Amino acids: CASSESGRDQETQYF.

The chain combines TRBV19 with TRBJ2-7; 8 nucleotides agree with TRBD1. This CDR3 region has 14 residues. From germline, CDR1 is LNHDA and CDR2 SQIVND (reference sequence). With 1 base clipped from V and 2 bases from J, the junction kept 1 base outside the gene matches. The CDR3 bases are TGTGCCAGTAGTATAGGGACAGGGACCTACGAGCAGTACTTC. Translating gives CASSIGTGTYEQYF.

The genes are TRBV9 and TRBJ1-5, with 7 bases aligning to TRBD1. Germline V gives CDR1 SGDLS, CDR2 YYNGEE. The V segment lost 0 bases and the J segment 6 bases; nucleotides outside the gene matches: 9. This CDR3 has 16 residues. The CDR3 reads CASSVVCETGFQPQHF. CDR3 sequence (DNA): TGTGCCAGCAGCGTAGTTTGTGAGACAGGGTTTCAGCCCCAGCATTTT.

The table lists this clonotype with a few counts. The junction departs from the called germline gene at one end, perhaps through a read error. This chain connects TRBV6-1 to TRBJ1-2; D unresolved. The CDR3 is 14 amino acids. Germline CDR1 MNHNS, CDR2 SASEGT. The CDR3 sequence: CAISESMEHYGYTF. The CDR3 DNA sequence: TGTGCCATCAGTGAGTCGATGGAACATTATGGCTACACCTTC.

To note about this clonotype: The missing conserved phenylalanine or tryptophan at the end of this CDR3 makes a read error likely. Here the CDR3 reads CASSPPEAATYEQYL. The CDR3 DNA follows: TGTGCCAGCAGCCCCCCCGAGGCCGCGACCTACGAGCAGTACCTC. The chain couples TRBV9 to TRBJ2-7, with D unresolved. This CDR3 region has 15 residues. Trimming took 4 bases from V and 2 from J, leaving 16 bases between them. Germline V lookup: CDR1 SGDLS, CDR2 YYNGEE.

This clonotype was picked up one time. The chain recombines TRBV20-1 with TRBJ2-5; D perhaps matches TRBD1 (6 bases). CDR3 length: 13 residues. Per the germline V gene, CDR1 is DFQATT and CDR2 is SNEGSKA (reference sequence). With 6 bases removed from V and 9 bases from J, the gap between germline ends came to 20 bases. DNA for the CDR3: TGCAGTGCCGGGACATTTAGCAATCAGCCCCAGTACTTC. Translating gives CSAGTFSNQPQYF.

The gene calls are TRBV2 and TRBJ2-5; perhaps TRBD2 as D (5 bases). Germline V gene data show CDR1 as SNHLY and CDR2 as FYNNEI. Trimming left V 3 bases short and J 3 bases short, with 17 bases between. The CDR3 runs 16 residues. This CDR3 reads CASSDPFRETEETQYF. The CDR3 DNA is TGTGCCAGCAGTGACCCTTTTCGGGAAACTGAAGAGACCCAGTACTTC. The whole variable domain, filled in from reference TRBV2 and TRBJ2-5, reads EPEVTQTPSHQVTQMGQEVILRCVPISNHLYFYWYRQILGQKVEFLVSFYNNEISEKSEIFDDQFSVERPDGSNFTLKIRSTKLEDSAMYFCASSDPFRETEETQYFGPGTRLLVL.

This clonotype has a count of ten or more. The chain links TRBV6-2 or TRBV6-3 to TRBJ2-7, with D perhaps TRBD2 (6 bases). V was trimmed by 6 bases and J by 6 bases, leaving 21 bases between them. Germline CDR1 is MNHEY and CDR2 is SVGEGT. The CDR3 runs to 15 residues. The DNA of the CDR3 is TGTGCCAGCAGGCGGGGACTCGCTACCCCCCCCGAGCAGTACTTC. Translating it yields CASRRGLATPPEQYF.

This clonotype was observed a single time. CDR3 coding DNA: TGCGCCAGCGAGGGTCGGGGTGAAAAACTGTTTTTT. Encoded protein: CASEGRGEKLFF. J is TRBJ1-4 and V is TRBV4-1, with unresolved D. The V gene's germline CDR1 is MGHRA and CDR2 YSYEKL. The CDR3 covers 12 residues. The V end lost 8 bases, the J end lost 7 bases, and 11 bases lay between the germline ends.

V usage is TRBV7-9 and J usage is TRBJ1-2; D gene unclear. Germline V gives CDR1 SEHNR, CDR2 FQNEAQ (reference sequence). V was clipped by 3 bases and J by 4 bases, with 12 bases between them. The CDR3 length is 14 residues. The CDR3 reads CASSFRWSSYGYTF. The CDR3, as DNA: TGTGCCAGCAGCTTTAGGTGGTCGAGCTATGGCTACACCTTC.